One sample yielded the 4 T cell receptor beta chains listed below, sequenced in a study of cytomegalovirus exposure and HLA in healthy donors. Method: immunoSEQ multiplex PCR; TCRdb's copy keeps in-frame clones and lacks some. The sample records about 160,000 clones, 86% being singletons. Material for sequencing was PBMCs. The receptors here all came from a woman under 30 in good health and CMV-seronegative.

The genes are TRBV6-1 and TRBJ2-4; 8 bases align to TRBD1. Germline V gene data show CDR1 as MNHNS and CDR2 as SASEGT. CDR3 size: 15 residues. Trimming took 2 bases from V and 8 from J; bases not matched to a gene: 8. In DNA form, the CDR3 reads TGTGCCAGCAGTGAACTAGGCCAGGGGGCGGACATTCAGTACTTC. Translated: CASSELGQGADIQYF.

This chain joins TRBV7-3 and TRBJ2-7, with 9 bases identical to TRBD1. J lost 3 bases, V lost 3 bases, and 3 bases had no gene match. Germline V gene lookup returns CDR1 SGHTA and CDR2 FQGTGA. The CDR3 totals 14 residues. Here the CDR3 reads CASSFGQGNYEQYF. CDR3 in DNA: TGTGCCAGCAGCTTCGGACAGGGGAACTACGAGCAGTACTTC.

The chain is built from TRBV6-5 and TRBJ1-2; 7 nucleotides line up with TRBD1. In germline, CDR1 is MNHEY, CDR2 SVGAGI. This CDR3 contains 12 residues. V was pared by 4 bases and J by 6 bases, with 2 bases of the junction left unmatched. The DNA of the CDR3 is TGTGCCAGCAGTTCGACAGGGAATGGCTACACCTTC. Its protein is CASSSTGNGYTF.

CDR3 residues: CASTRTGNSNQPQHF. For the CDR3, the DNA is TGTGCCAGTACCCGGACAGGGAATAGCAATCAGCCCCAGCATTTT. V usage is TRBV19 and J usage is TRBJ1-5, with 8 bases aligning to TRBD1. The CDR3 spans 15 residues. The junction had 5 bases not matched to a gene; V was cut back by 7 bases and J by 0 bases. Germline lookup yields CDR1 LNHDA and CDR2 SQIVND (reference sequence).